The clone carrying this TCR beta chain has a count of ten or more. Antigen unknown. The read comes to an end 3 residues before the CDR3 does, leaving the germline J gene to fill in the end. Sequencing input was equivalent genomic DNA from CVID and controls. Libraries were prepared by immunoSEQ multiplex PCR; TCRdb keeps only in-frame clonotypes and omits some of them. The sample lists some 50,000 clones, none appearing once, the ten largest making up under 2%. This entry comes from a study of T cell clonality in common variable immunodeficiency. Whole-study results and caveats: CVID subjects showed higher TCRbeta clonality than healthy controls. Patient heterogeneity in the CVID cohort limited correlations between repertoire features and clinical complications.

CDR1 and CDR2 from the germline V gene are SGHVS and FQNEAQ. With 5 bases clipped from V and 4 bases from J, the junction kept 11 bases outside the gene matches. CDR3 length: 15 amino acids. This TCR came from a person aged 18 to 75 in good health. V is TRBV7-8 and J is TRBJ2-7; 7 bases align to TRBD1. Sequences were obtained from peripheral blood mononuclear cells. CDR3 sequence: CASSVRDRNTYEQYF. CDR3 DNA, as far as it was read: TGTGCCAGCAGCGTAAGGGACAGAAACACTTACGAG.